Listed below are T cell receptor beta chains from one sample, sequenced in a study of early T cells in non-severe SARS-CoV-2 infection. TCRdb used MiXCR to reprocess the 5' RACE reads, holding one entry per CDR3 protein. Of 95,000 to 100,000 distinct CDR3 sequences listed, about 13% are singletons. The specimen sequenced was whole blood. The receptors come from an adult who was a healthcare worker with PCR-confirmed SARS-CoV-2 infection or an uninfected control (not recorded which). CDR3s include the opening cysteine and the closing phenylalanine or tryptophan. The order of the fields is clone size, J gene, D gene, V gene, CDR3 protein, CDR3 DNA. D genes are given only for firm matches. A clone size is listed for some rows: how often the clone was seen (once, few, many), or a class if it is expanded.

size: few
J: TRBJ1-5
D: -
V: TRBV28
CDR3: CASSFPGDQPQHF
DNA: TGTGCCAGCAGTTTCCCTGGGGATCAGCCCCAGCATTTT

size: few
J: TRBJ2-1
D: TRBD2
V: TRBV29-1
CDR3: CSVVPGLAGKAGYNEQFF
DNA: TGCAGCGTTGTCCCCGGACTAGCGGGGAAAGCGGGCTACAATGAGCAGTTCTTC

size: -
J: TRBJ2-5
D: -
V: TRBV5-6
CDR3: CASSLRVLGTQYF
DNA: TGTGCCAGCAGTCTCAGGGTTTTAGGGACCCAGTACTTC

size: -
J: TRBJ2-7
D: -
V: TRBV29-1
CDR3: CSAGHSYEQYF
DNA: TGCAGCGCGGGACACTCCTACGAGCAGTACTTC

size: few
J: TRBJ2-2
D: -
V: TRBV7-6
CDR3: CASSLARGGELFF
DNA: TGTGCCAGCAGCTTAGCCCGCGGAGGGGAGCTGTTTTTT

size: many
J: TRBJ2-7
D: -
V: TRBV20-1
CDR3: CSARDLGTRSRYF
DNA: TGCAGTGCTAGAGATTTGGGTACTAGGTCCCGGTACTTC

size: -
J: TRBJ2-1
D: TRBD2
V: TRBV2
CDR3: CASSRASGGAPEQFF
DNA: TGTGCCAGCAGTCGAGCTAGCGGGGGGGCCCCTGAGCAGTTCTTC

size: -
J: TRBJ2-3
D: -
V: TRBV7-9
CDR3: CASSPASDTQYF
DNA: TGTGCCAGCAGCCCCGCCTCGGATACGCAGTATTTT

size: few
J: TRBJ1-1
D: TRBD1
V: TRBV11-2
CDR3: CASRRPGQTPMNTEAFF
DNA: TGTGCCAGCAGGAGACCGGGACAGACCCCGATGAACACTGAAGCTTTCTTT

size: few
J: TRBJ1-5
D: TRBD1
V: TRBV15
CDR3: CATSGDSVYSNQPQHF
DNA: TGTGCCACCAGCGGGGACAGCGTTTATAGCAATCAGCCCCAGCATTTT

size: many
J: TRBJ2-2
D: -
V: TRBV18
CDR3: CASSPGDGRNTGELFF
DNA: TGTGCCAGCTCACCAGGGGACGGGAGAAACACCGGGGAGCTGTTTTTT

size: many
J: TRBJ2-2
D: TRBD2
V: TRBV4-3
CDR3: CASSQGLAGAYTGELFF
DNA: TGCGCCAGCAGCCAAGGACTAGCGGGGGCCTACACCGGGGAGCTGTTTTTT

size: few
J: TRBJ2-2
D: TRBD1
V: TRBV2
CDR3: CASRAQGARGTGELFF
DNA: TGTGCCAGCAGGGCACAGGGGGCAAGAGGGACCGGGGAGCTGTTTTTT

size: -
J: TRBJ2-3
D: -
V: TRBV20-1
CDR3: CSAGAATDTQYF
DNA: TGCAGTGCTGGCGCGGCCACAGATACGCAGTATTTT

size: -
J: TRBJ2-2
D: TRBD2
V: TRBV3-1
CDR3: CASSQDTLGLAGGASNTGELFF
DNA: TGTGCCAGCAGCCAAGATACCCTCGGACTAGCGGGGGGTGCCTCCAACACCGGGGAGCTGTTTTTT

size: few
J: TRBJ2-7
D: -
V: TRBV28
CDR3: CASSLYYEQYF
DNA: TGTGCCAGCAGCTTATATTACGAGCAGTACTTC

size: many
J: TRBJ2-5
D: -
V: TRBV5-1
CDR3: CASSKSRGSRETQYF
DNA: TGCGCCAGCAGCAAATCCAGGGGTTCTCGAGAGACCCAGTACTTC

size: -
J: TRBJ1-2
D: -
V: TRBV28
CDR3: CASSLATASNYGYTF
DNA: TGTGCCAGCAGTTTAGCGACGGCTTCTAACTATGGCTACACCTTC

size: -
J: TRBJ1-1
D: -
V: TRBV20-1
CDR3: CSAPGQQNTEAFF
DNA: TGCAGTGCACCCGGACAGCAAAACACTGAAGCTTTCTTT

size: many
J: TRBJ1-1
D: -
V: TRBV9
CDR3: CASSVGVGPPNTEAFF
DNA: TGTGCCAGCAGCGTAGGAGTCGGACCGCCGAACACTGAAGCTTTCTTT

size: few
J: TRBJ2-1
D: -
V: TRBV4-3
CDR3: CASSQARAVEQFF
DNA: TGCGCCAGCAGCCAAGCCCGCGCAGTGGAGCAGTTCTTC

size: -
J: TRBJ1-1
D: TRBD1
V: TRBV28
CDR3: CASSMTGLNTEAFF
DNA: TGTGCCAGCAGCATGACAGGGTTGAACACTGAAGCTTTCTTT

size: few
J: TRBJ2-2
D: -
V: TRBV4-1
CDR3: CASSPTPGVGTGELFF
DNA: TGCGCCAGCAGCCCCACGCCAGGGGTGGGCACCGGGGAGCTGTTTTTT

size: -
J: TRBJ1-5
D: -
V: TRBV6-2/TRBV6-3
CDR3: CASSSAPGRVRQPQHF
DNA: TGTGCCAGCAGTTCCGCGCCAGGGAGGGTCCGTCAGCCCCAGCATTTT

size: -
J: TRBJ2-7
D: TRBD1
V: TRBV12-3/TRBV12-4
CDR3: CASTRGGWEQYF
DNA: TGTGCCAGCACCCGAGGGGGCTGGGAGCAGTACTTC

size: few
J: TRBJ1-4
D: TRBD1
V: TRBV18
CDR3: CASSPRTGRDEKLFF
DNA: TGTGCCAGCTCACCGCGGACAGGGCGAGATGAAAAACTGTTTTTT

size: -
J: TRBJ2-7
D: -
V: TRBV14
CDR3: CASLRGALGCEQYF
DNA: TGTGCCAGCCTCCGGGGGGCCCTCGGGTGCGAGCAGTACTTC

size: -
J: TRBJ2-6
D: TRBD1
V: TRBV4-3
CDR3: CATSPGTGVGANVLTF
DNA: TGCGCCACCAGTCCCGGGACAGGGGTTGGGGCCAACGTCCTGACTTTC

size: -
J: TRBJ2-7
D: TRBD1
V: TRBV5-4
CDR3: CASSPGVNRGREQYF
DNA: TGTGCCAGCAGCCCCGGGGTCAACAGGGGGCGCGAGCAGTACTTC

size: many
J: TRBJ1-3
D: -
V: TRBV7-9
CDR3: CASSLGSEGSGNTIYF
DNA: TGTGCCAGCAGCTTAGGATCCGAGGGCTCTGGAAACACCATATATTTT

size: -
J: TRBJ1-4
D: -
V: TRBV12-3/TRBV12-4
CDR3: CASSHPGSWEKLFF
DNA: TGTGCCAGCAGTCATCCGGGGTCCTGGGAAAAACTGTTTTTT

size: -
J: TRBJ2-1
D: -
V: TRBV20-1
CDR3: CSAGPRRGEQFF
DNA: TGCAGTGCTGGACCACGGAGGGGTGAGCAGTTCTTC

size: many
J: TRBJ2-1
D: -
V: TRBV20-1
CDR3: CSASSREADQFF
DNA: TGCAGTGCTAGTTCGCGCGAGGCCGACCAGTTCTTC

size: many
J: TRBJ2-5
D: -
V: TRBV6-5
CDR3: CASSYQAGEQETQYF
DNA: TGTGCCAGCAGTTACCAGGCAGGGGAACAAGAGACCCAGTACTTC

size: many
J: TRBJ1-1
D: -
V: TRBV3-1
CDR3: CASSQARQALNTEAFF
DNA: TGTGCCAGCAGCCAAGCCCGACAGGCCTTGAACACTGAAGCTTTCTTT

size: many
J: TRBJ2-1
D: TRBD2
V: TRBV12-3/TRBV12-4
CDR3: CASSWERGGLDEQFF
DNA: TGTGCCAGCAGTTGGGAGCGGGGGGGCCTCGATGAGCAGTTCTTC

size: many
J: TRBJ2-1
D: -
V: TRBV11-2
CDR3: CASSSTKLSSYNEQFF
DNA: TGTGCCAGCAGCTCCACAAAGTTGAGCTCCTACAATGAGCAGTTCTTC

size: -
J: TRBJ1-6
D: -
V: TRBV5-1
CDR3: CASSLSGGDNSPLHF
DNA: TGCGCCAGCAGCTTGTCAGGAGGGGATAATTCACCCCTCCACTTT

size: many
J: TRBJ2-3
D: TRBD1
V: TRBV6-5
CDR3: CASSQRGQPGDTQYF
DNA: TGTGCCAGCAGCCAACGGGGACAGCCTGGGGATACGCAGTATTTT

size: few
J: TRBJ1-2
D: -
V: TRBV28
CDR3: CASTPQSVRGYTF
DNA: TGTGCCAGCACCCCGCAGAGCGTTAGGGGCTACACCTTC

size: many
J: TRBJ1-6
D: -
V: TRBV3-1
CDR3: CASSQDRQQINSPLHF
DNA: TGTGCCAGCAGCCAAGATCGCCAGCAAATCAATTCACCCCTCCACTTT

size: -
J: TRBJ1-4
D: -
V: TRBV4-1
CDR3: CASSQGRKTTNEKLFF
DNA: TGCGCCAGCAGCCAAGGGCGGAAAACAACTAATGAAAAACTGTTTTTT

size: -
J: TRBJ2-1
D: TRBD2
V: TRBV29-1
CDR3: CSVWTRNEGEQFF
DNA: TGCAGCGTTTGGACTAGGAATGAGGGTGAGCAGTTCTTC